The source of this T cell receptor beta chain is a study of shared clonotypes between healthy human individuals. In the original workflow: Filtering differed for immunoSEQ, which gave only junction sequences without quality scores. This table comes from immunoSEQ multiplex PCR, and its TCRdb copy is limited to in-frame clones, with some not included. V and J calls and clone size are those listed in that table; D and trimming were worked out from the DNA. In the table there are a few million clones, roughly nine tenths of which are singletons. The study, taken as a whole, reports: Clonotypes not shared had lower generation probabilities than those common to all four donors.

Trimming at V came to 2 bases and at J to 0 bases, leaving 7 bases not matched to a gene. Looked up from germline, CDR1 is GTSNPN and CDR2 is SVGIG (reference sequence). The CDR3 contains 18 residues. The authors divided CD4+ cells into CD45RA+ naive and CD45RA-negative memory subsets. Points on this clone: Its target is unknown.

This chain connects TRBV30 to TRBJ2-6, with 10 bases matching TRBD1. Sequenced input: naive CD4+ T cells sorted from blood. The subset was: CD45RA+ positively selected. The TCR was taken from a man between 18 and 35 years old in good health. The CDR3 nucleotides are TGTGCCTGGAGTTCATGGACAGGGGGGCTCTCTGGGGCCAACGTCCTGACTTTC. Its protein is CAWSSWTGGLSGANVLTF.